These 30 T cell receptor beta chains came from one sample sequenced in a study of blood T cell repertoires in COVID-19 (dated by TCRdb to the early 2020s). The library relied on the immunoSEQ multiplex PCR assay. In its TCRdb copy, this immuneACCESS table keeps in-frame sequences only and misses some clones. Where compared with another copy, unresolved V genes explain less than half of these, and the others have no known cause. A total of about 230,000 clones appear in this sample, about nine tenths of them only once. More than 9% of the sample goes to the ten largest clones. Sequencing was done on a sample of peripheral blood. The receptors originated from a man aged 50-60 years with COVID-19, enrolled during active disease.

The CDR3, as DNA: TGTGCCAGCAGCTTGGAATGGGCTAGCGGGAGCTACAATGAGCAGTTCTTC. Translation gives CASSLEWASGSYNEQFF. The V gene is TRBV5-8, the J gene TRBJ2-1, with 10 positions matching TRBD2. Per germline, CDR1 SGHTS and CDR2 YDEGEE. The J segment lost 3 bases and the V segment lost 0 bases, leaving 6 bases of the junction unmatched. This CDR3 has 17 amino acids. The entire variable domain, with the rest obtained from reference TRBV5-8 and TRBJ2-1, is as follows: EAGVTQSPTHLIKTRGQQATLRCSPISGHTSVYWYQQALGLGLQFLLWYDEGEERNRGNFPPRFSGRQFPNYSSELNVNALELEDSALYLCASSLEWASGSYNEQFFGPGTRLTVL.

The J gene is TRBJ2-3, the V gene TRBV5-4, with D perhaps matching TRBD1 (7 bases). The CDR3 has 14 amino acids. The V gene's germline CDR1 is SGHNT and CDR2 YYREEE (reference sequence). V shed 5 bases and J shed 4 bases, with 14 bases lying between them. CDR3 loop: CASSLQGGSDTQYF. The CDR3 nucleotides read TGTGCCAGCAGTTTGCAGGGGGGCTCAGATACGCAGTATTTT. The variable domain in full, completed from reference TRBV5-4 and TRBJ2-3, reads ETGVTQSPTHLIKTRGQQVTLRCSSQSGHNTVSWYQQALGQGPQFIFQYYREEENGRGNFPPRFSGLQFPNYSSELNVNALELDDSALYLCASSLQGGSDTQYFGPGTRLTVL.

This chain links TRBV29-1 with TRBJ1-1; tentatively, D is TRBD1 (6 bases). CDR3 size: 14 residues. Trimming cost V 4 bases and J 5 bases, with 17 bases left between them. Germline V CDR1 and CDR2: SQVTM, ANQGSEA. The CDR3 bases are TGCAGCGTTGCCCAACAAAAGGGGGGGACTGAAGCTTTCTTT. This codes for CSVAQQKGGTEAFF.

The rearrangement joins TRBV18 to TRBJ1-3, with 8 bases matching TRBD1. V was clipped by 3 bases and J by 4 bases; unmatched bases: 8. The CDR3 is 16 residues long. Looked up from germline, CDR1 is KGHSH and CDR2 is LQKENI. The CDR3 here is CASSPGQGGLGNTIYF. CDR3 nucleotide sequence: TGTGCCAGCTCACCCGGACAGGGTGGATTGGGAAACACCATATATTTT.

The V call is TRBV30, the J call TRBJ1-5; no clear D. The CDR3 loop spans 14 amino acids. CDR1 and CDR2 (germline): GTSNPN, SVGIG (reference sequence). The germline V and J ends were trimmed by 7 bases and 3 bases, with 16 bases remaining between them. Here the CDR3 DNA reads TGTGCCTCCCCGAGACGGGGAGACAATCAGCCCCAGCATTTT. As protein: CASPRRGDNQPQHF.

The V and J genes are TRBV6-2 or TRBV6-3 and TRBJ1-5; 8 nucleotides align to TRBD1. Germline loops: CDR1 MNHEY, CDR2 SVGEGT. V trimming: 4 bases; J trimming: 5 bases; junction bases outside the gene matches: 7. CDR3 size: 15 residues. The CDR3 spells CASSWTGKSYQPQHF. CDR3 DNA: TGTGCCAGCAGTTGGACAGGGAAATCATATCAGCCCCAGCATTTT.

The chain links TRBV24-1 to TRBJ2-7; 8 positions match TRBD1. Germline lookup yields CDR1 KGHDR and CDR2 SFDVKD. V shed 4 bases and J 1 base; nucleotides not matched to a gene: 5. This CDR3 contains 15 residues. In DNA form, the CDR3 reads TGTGCCACCAGTGACTCGACAGGGGATTCCTACGAGCAGTACTTC. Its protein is CATSDSTGDSYEQYF.

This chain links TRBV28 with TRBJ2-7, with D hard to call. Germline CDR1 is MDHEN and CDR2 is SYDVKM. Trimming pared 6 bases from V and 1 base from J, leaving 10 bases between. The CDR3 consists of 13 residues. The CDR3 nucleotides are TGTGCCAGCAGCCTCGACTCTTCCTACGAGCAGTACTTC. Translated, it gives CASSLDSSYEQYF. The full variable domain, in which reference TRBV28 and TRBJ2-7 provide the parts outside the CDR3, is DVKVTQSSRYLVKRTGEKVFLECVQDMDHENMFWYRQDPGLGLRLIYFSYDVKMKEKGDIPEGYSVSREKKERFSLILESASTNQTSMYLCASSLDSSYEQYFGPGTRLTVT.

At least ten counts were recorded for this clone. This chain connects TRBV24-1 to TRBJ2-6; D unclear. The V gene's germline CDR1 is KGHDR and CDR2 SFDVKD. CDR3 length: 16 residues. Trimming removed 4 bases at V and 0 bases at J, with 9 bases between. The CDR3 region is CATSEKRSSGANVLTF. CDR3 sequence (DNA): TGTGCCACCAGTGAGAAACGCAGCTCTGGGGCCAACGTCCTGACTTTC.

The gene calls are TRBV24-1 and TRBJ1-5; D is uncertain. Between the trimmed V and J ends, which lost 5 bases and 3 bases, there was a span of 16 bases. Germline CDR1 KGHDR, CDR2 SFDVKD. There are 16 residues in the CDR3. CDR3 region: CATSATRRGDNQPQHF. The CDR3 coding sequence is TGTGCCACCAGTGCCACCAGACGGGGAGACAATCAGCCCCAGCATTTT.

In nucleotides, the CDR3 is TGTGCCAGTAGTATTGGATCTGGGCCCAATCAGCCCCAGCATTTT. Translating gives CASSIGSGPNQPQHF. The chain links TRBV19 to TRBJ1-5; unclear D gene. The germline V gene has CDR1 LNHDA and CDR2 SQIVND (reference sequence). V lost 3 bases and J lost 3, with 12 bases in between. This CDR3 is built from 15 residues.

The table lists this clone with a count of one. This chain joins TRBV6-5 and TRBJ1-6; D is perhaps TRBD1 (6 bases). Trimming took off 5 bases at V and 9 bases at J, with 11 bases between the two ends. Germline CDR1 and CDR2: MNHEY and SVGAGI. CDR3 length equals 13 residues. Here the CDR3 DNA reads TGTGCCAGCAGTATCTCAGGGGTTTCACCCCTCCACTTT. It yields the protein CASSISGVSPLHF.

The DNA for the CDR3 is TGTGCCAGCAAGGGGACAGGGGCTGGAAACACCATATATTTT. Translated, it gives CASKGTGAGNTIYF. This chain links TRBV2 with TRBJ1-3; 10 bases align to TRBD1. With 7 bases clipped from V and 2 bases from J, the junction kept 2 bases outside the gene matches. This CDR3 is built from 14 residues. CDR1 and CDR2 from the germline V gene are SNHLY and FYNNEI.

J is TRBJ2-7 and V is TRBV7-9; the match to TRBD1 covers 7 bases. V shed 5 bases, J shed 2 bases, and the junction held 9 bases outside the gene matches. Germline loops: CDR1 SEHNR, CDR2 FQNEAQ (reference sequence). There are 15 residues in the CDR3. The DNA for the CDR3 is TGTGCCAGCAGCCTATCGACAGGGAGCCCCTACGAGCAGTACTTC. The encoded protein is CASSLSTGSPYEQYF.

The CDR3 DNA follows: TGTGCCAGCAGCGGACAATGGGATCAGCCCCAGCATTTT. Its protein product is CASSGQWDQPQHF. V is TRBV27 and J is TRBJ1-5; D might be TRBD1 (5 bases). This CDR3 has 13 residues. The germline V gene encodes CDR1 MNHEY and CDR2 SMNVEV (reference sequence). V was cut by 6 bases and J by 5 bases, with 11 bases left in between.

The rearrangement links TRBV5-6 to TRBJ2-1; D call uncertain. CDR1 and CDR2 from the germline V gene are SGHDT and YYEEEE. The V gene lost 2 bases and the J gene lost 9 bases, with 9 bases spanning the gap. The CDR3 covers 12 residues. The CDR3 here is CASSLKPSEQFF. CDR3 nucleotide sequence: TGTGCCAGCAGCTTAAAACCCAGTGAGCAGTTCTTC.

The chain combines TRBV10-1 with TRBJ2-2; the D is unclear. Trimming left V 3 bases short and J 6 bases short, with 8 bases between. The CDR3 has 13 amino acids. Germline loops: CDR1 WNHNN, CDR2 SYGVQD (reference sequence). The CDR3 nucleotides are TGCGCCAGCAGTGATCGAGTTCCCGGGGAGCTGTTTTTT. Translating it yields CASSDRVPGELFF.

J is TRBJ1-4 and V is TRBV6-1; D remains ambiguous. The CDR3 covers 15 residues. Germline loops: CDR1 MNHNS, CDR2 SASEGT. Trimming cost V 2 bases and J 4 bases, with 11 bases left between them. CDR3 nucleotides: TGTGCCAGCAGTGAAATGGCCAGCGTTAATGAAAAACTGTTTTTT. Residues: CASSEMASVNEKLFF.

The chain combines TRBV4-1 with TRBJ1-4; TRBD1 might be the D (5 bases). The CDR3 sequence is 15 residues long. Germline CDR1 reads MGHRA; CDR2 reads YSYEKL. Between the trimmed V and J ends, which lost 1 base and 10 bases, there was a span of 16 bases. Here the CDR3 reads CASSQAGLLQGKLFF. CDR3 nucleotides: TGCGCCAGCAGCCAAGCGGGTCTTCTCCAGGGAAAACTGTTTTTT.

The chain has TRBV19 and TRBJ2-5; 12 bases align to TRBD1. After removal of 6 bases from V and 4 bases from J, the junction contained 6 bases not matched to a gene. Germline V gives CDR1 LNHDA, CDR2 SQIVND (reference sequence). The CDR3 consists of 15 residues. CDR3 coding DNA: TGTGCCAGTAGCACCGGGACAGGGGGCCGAGAGACCCAGTACTTC. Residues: CASSTGTGGRETQYF.

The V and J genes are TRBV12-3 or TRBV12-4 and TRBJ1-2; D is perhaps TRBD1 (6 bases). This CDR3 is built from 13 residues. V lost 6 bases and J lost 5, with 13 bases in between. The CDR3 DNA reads TGTGCCAGCAGAAAACAGGGCTTGTATGGCTACACCTTC. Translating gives CASRKQGLYGYTF.

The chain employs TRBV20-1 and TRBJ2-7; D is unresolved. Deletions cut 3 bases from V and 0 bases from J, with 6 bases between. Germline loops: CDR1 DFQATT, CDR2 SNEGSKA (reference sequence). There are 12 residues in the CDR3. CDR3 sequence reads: CSASVYSYEQYF. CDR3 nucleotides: TGCAGTGCTAGTGTGTACTCCTACGAGCAGTACTTC.

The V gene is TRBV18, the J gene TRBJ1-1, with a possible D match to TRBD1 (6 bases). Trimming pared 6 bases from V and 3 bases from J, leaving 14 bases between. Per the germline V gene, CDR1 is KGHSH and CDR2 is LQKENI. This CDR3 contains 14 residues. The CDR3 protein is CASSQAGADTEAFF. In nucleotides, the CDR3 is TGTGCCAGCTCCCAAGCGGGGGCGGACACTGAAGCTTTCTTT.

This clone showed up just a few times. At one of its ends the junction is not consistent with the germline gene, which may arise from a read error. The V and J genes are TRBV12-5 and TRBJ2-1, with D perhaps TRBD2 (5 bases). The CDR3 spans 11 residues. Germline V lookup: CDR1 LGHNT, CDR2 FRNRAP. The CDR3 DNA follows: TGTGCTAGTGGTTTACTGGGTTCAGCGGTCTTC. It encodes CASGLLGSAVF.

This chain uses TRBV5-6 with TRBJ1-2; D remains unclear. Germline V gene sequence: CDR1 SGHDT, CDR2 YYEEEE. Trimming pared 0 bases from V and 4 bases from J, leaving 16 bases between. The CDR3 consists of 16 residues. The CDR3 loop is CASSLAVTKSSYGYTF. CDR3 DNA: TGTGCCAGCAGCTTGGCCGTAACTAAGAGTTCCTATGGCTACACCTTC.

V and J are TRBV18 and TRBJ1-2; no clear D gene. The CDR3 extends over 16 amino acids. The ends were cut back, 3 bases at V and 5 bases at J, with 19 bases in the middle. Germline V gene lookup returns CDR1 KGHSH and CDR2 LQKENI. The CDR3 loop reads CASSPTIGFQQYGYTF. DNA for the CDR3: TGTGCCAGCTCACCCACTATCGGATTCCAACAATATGGCTACACCTTC. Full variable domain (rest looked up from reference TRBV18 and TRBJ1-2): NAGVMQNPRHLVRRRGQEARLRCSPMKGHSHVYWYRQLPEEGLKFMVYLQKENIIDESGMPKERFSAEFPKEGPSILRIQQVVRGDSAAYFCASSPTIGFQQYGYTFGSGTRLTVV.

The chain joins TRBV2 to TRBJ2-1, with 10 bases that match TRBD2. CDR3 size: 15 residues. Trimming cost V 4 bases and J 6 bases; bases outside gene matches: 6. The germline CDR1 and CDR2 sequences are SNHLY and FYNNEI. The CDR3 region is CASSGSLAGVNEQFF. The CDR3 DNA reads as TGTGCCAGCAGTGGGTCCCTAGCGGGAGTCAATGAGCAGTTCTTC.

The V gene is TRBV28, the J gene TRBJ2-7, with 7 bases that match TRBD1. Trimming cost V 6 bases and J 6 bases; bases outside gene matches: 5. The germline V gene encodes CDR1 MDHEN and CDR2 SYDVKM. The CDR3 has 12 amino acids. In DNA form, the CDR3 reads TGTGCCAGCAGAGAGACAGGGCTCGAGCAGTACTTC. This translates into CASRETGLEQYF. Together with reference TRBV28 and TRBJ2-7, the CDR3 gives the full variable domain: DVKVTQSSRYLVKRTGEKVFLECVQDMDHENMFWYRQDPGLGLRLIYFSYDVKMKEKGDIPEGYSVSREKKERFSLILESASTNQTSMYLCASRETGLEQYFGPGTRLTVT.

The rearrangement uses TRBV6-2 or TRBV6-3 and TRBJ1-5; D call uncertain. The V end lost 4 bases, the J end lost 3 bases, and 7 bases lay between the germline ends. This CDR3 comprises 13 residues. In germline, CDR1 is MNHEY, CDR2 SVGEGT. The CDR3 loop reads CASSSGFNQPQHF. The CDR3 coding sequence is TGTGCCAGCAGTTCCGGGTTCAATCAGCCCCAGCATTTT.

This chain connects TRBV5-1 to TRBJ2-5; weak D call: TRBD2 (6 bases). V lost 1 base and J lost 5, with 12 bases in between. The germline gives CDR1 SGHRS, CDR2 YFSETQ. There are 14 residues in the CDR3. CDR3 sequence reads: CASSLIGGVETQYF. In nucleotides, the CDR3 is TGCGCCAGCAGCTTGATAGGAGGGGTGGAGACCCAGTACTTC.